The TCR beta chain under discussion was sequenced for a study of cytomegalovirus exposure and HLA in healthy donors. Study at large: Some 85 million unique TCRs, all from HLA-typed donors, were included in an early release of the data.

The donors comprised healthy bone marrow donors. Note on this clone: The antigen remains unidentified.

Study-level points and caveats: Published work reported that the classifier diagnosed cytomegalovirus status with high specificity and sensitivity.

Primers for the PCR totalled 60 Vbeta and 13 Jbeta. Sequencing used immunoSEQ multiplex PCR; TCRdb keeps in-frame clones, though not all of them. The table has roughly 120,000 clones, more than 8% seen once. Input material: PBMCs. The clonotype was recovered from a man in his forties in good health and CMV-seronegative.

The CDR3 nucleotides are TGTGCCAGTACCATGGGGGACAGGGGTTACAATGAGCAGTTCTTC. Its protein product is CASTMGDRGYNEQFF. The rearrangement uses TRBV19 and TRBJ2-1, with 10 bases fitting TRBD1. The CDR3 sequence is 15 residues long. Germline CDR1 is LNHDA and CDR2 is SQIVND (reference sequence). V was clipped by 7 bases and J by 4 bases; unmatched bases: 7.